One and the same sample provided the 19 T cell receptor beta chains below, sequenced in a study of shared clonotypes between healthy human individuals. Selected positively for CCR7 and CD45RO-negative, naive CD8 cells excluded terminally differentiated effector memory CD45RA+ cells. Clones were sequenced by immunoSEQ multiplex PCR, and TCRdb holds only the in-frame ones, with some missing. The table lists about 800,000 clones, just over 95% of them singletons. The sequencing input was naive CD8+ T cells sorted from blood. The origin of the receptors is a young man in good health.

The chain is built from TRBV2 and TRBJ2-1, with D possibly being TRBD2 (6 bases). The CDR3 length is 12 residues. CDR1 SNHLY and CDR2 FYNNEI come from the germline V gene. V lost 8 bases, J lost 7 bases, and 12 bases lay in between. In DNA form, the CDR3 reads TGTGCCAGCCTCAACGGGAGAAATGAGCAGTTCTTC. The encoded protein is CASLNGRNEQFF.

This rearrangement joins TRBV15 to TRBJ2-3, with 9 bases that match TRBD2. The ends lost 5 bases at V and 2 bases at J; junction bases unmatched: 14. CDR1 and CDR2 (germline): LNHNV, YYDKDF (reference sequence). The CDR3 sequence is 18 residues long. The CDR3 spells CATSGGGVSGGFTDTQYF. The CDR3 DNA follows: TGTGCCACCAGCGGAGGAGGTGTTAGCGGGGGCTTCACAGATACGCAGTATTTT. Based on the CDR3 plus reference TRBV15 and TRBJ2-3, the full variable domain is DAMVIQNPRYQVTQFGKPVTLSCSQTLNHNVMYWYQQKSSQAPKLLFHYYDKDFNNEADTPDNFQSRRPNTSFCFLDIRSPGLGDTAMYLCATSGGGVSGGFTDTQYFGPGTRLTVL.

This chain connects TRBV28 to TRBJ1-3; tentatively, D is TRBD1 (6 bases). CDR3 length equals 16 residues. Germline lookup yields CDR1 MDHEN and CDR2 SYDVKM. Trimming stripped 6 bases from V and 0 bases from J, with 15 bases between. The CDR3 reads CASRIYADSSGNTIYF. CDR3 nucleotide sequence: TGTGCCAGCAGAATTTATGCGGACAGCTCTGGAAACACCATATATTTT.

This chain joins TRBV15 and TRBJ1-4; maybe TRBD1 (6 bases). Trimming took off 5 bases at V and 0 bases at J, with 19 bases between the two ends. Germline-derived CDR1 and CDR2 are LNHNV and YYDKDF (reference sequence). CDR3 length equals 18 residues. CDR3 sequence: CATSPRISEGATNEKLFF. In DNA, the CDR3 is TGTGCCACCAGCCCCCGTATTTCCGAGGGGGCAACTAATGAAAAACTGTTTTTT.

The chain is built from TRBV7-3 and TRBJ2-1, with 7 bases aligning to TRBD1. The CDR3 has 15 residues. The germline gives CDR1 SGHTA, CDR2 FQGTGA. Trimming removed 0 bases from V and 4 bases from J; junction bases left unmatched: 3. CDR3 coding DNA: TGTGCCAGCAGCTTAACTGTGACAGGGTACAATGAGCAGTTCTTC. Its translation: CASSLTVTGYNEQFF.

The genes are TRBV27 and TRBJ2-3; a possible D gene is TRBD1 (6 bases). The ends were cut back, 5 bases at V and 6 bases at J, with 12 bases in the middle. The CDR3 loop spans 13 amino acids. The germline gives CDR1 MNHEY, CDR2 SMNVEV (reference sequence). CDR3 sequence: CASSKQGQDTQYF. The CDR3 nucleotides are TGTGCCAGCAGTAAACAGGGTCAGGATACGCAGTATTTT.

V is TRBV28 and J is TRBJ1-5, with D uncertain. CDR3 length: 15 residues. From germline, CDR1 is MDHEN and CDR2 SYDVKM. V gave up 4 bases and J gave up 3 bases, with 13 bases separating them. CDR3 nucleotides: TGTGCCAGCAGTTCCGTCAGTGAGATCAATCAGCCCCAGCATTTT. It codes for CASSSVSEINQPQHF.

The V gene is TRBV7-9, the J gene TRBJ2-7; 8 nucleotides line up with TRBD1. The germline V gene has CDR1 SEHNR and CDR2 FQNEAQ (reference sequence). Trimming cost V 6 bases and J 3 bases; bases outside gene matches: 16. The CDR3 has 17 residues. The DNA for the CDR3 is TGTGCCAGCAGTTCCACTCAGGGGGCTCTATCGATCTACGAGCAGTACTTC. Its protein product is CASSSTQGALSIYEQYF.

The rearrangement joins TRBV7-2 to TRBJ2-7; the match to TRBD1 covers 8 bases. Losses at the gene ends were 5 bases for V and 3 bases for J; bases not matched to a gene: 6. The CDR3 runs 14 residues. CDR1 is SGHTA and CDR2 is FQGNSA in the germline V gene. This CDR3 reads CASSIGTGDYEQYF. The CDR3 region has the DNA TGTGCCAGCAGCATCGGGACAGGAGACTACGAGCAGTACTTC.

This clone has a single count. The chain links TRBV4-2 to TRBJ2-1; weak D call: TRBD1 (5 bases). This CDR3 is 15 amino acids long. V was cut by 5 bases and J by 0 bases, with 11 bases left in between. Germline V lookup: CDR1 LGHNA, CDR2 YNFKEQ. CDR3 coding DNA: TGTGCCAGCAGCTACCTAGGGGACTCCTACAATGAGCAGTTCTTC. Its protein is CASSYLGDSYNEQFF.

V and J are TRBV29-1 and TRBJ2-7, with 7 nucleotides matching TRBD2. The germline CDR1 and CDR2 sequences are SQVTM and ANQGSEA. The V segment lost 0 bases and the J segment 5 bases; nucleotides outside the gene matches: 4. There are 13 residues in the CDR3. The CDR3 region is CSVEDAGENEQYF. CDR3 DNA sequence: TGCAGCGTTGAAGATGCGGGGGAGAACGAGCAGTACTTC.

The V gene is TRBV9, the J gene TRBJ1-5, with a tentative D call TRBD1 (5 bases). This CDR3 is built from 14 residues. The V and J ends lost 3 bases and 4 bases respectively, with 11 bases between them. Germline V CDR1 and CDR2: SGDLS, YYNGEE. The CDR3 nucleotides read TGTGCCAGCAGCGCCGGGACTCCTAATCAGCCCCAGCATTTT. As protein: CASSAGTPNQPQHF.

The chain combines TRBV6-5 with TRBJ2-3; D not certain. V lost 1 base and J 3 bases, leaving 2 bases between the germline ends. Germline lookup yields CDR1 MNHEY and CDR2 SVGAGI. This CDR3 contains 12 residues. The CDR3: CASSYLTDTQYF. The CDR3 region has the DNA TGTGCCAGCAGTTACTTAACAGATACGCAGTATTTT.

J is TRBJ2-7 and V is TRBV5-4, with D hard to call. CDR3 length: 14 amino acids. The V gene lost 0 bases and the J gene lost 0 bases, with 7 bases spanning the gap. Germline loops: CDR1 SGHNT, CDR2 YYREEE (reference sequence). CDR3 sequence: CASSLEPSSYEQYF. CDR3 DNA: TGTGCCAGCAGCTTGGAACCGAGCTCCTACGAGCAGTACTTC.

This clone is a singleton in its sample. The gene calls are TRBV2 and TRBJ2-1; 7 bases are shared with TRBD2. V was clipped by 3 bases and J by 7 bases; unmatched bases: 6. Germline CDR1 SNHLY, CDR2 FYNNEI. The CDR3 consists of 14 residues. The CDR3 region is CASSELAERNEQFF. CDR3 bases: TGTGCCAGCAGTGAGCTAGCGGAACGTAATGAGCAGTTCTTC.

This chain links TRBV25-1 with TRBJ1-1; TRBD1 is a possible D gene (5 bases). Germline lookup yields CDR1 MGHDK and CDR2 SYGVNS. The CDR3 runs to 17 residues. V was clipped by 4 bases and J by 0 bases, with 18 bases between them. The chain's CDR3 is CASSGSGGPFMNTEAFF. The CDR3 bases are TGTGCCAGCAGTGGATCCGGGGGACCTTTCATGAACACTGAAGCTTTCTTT.

The chain is built from TRBV29-1 and TRBJ1-1; perhaps TRBD1 as D (5 bases). There are 12 residues in the CDR3. V was shortened by 7 bases and J by 8 bases, with 17 bases between the two germline ends. Germline assignment: CDR1 SQVTM and CDR2 ANQGSEA. Here the CDR3 DNA reads TGCAGCGGCATGGGGCAGCCAAGCGAAGCTTTCTTT. It encodes CSGMGQPSEAFF.

The chain links TRBV7-9 to TRBJ2-1; D is perhaps TRBD1 or TRBD2 (6 bases each). Looked up from germline, CDR1 is SEHNR and CDR2 is FQNEAQ (reference sequence). The germline V and J ends were trimmed by 6 bases and 7 bases, with 10 bases remaining between them. The CDR3 contains 12 residues. This chain's CDR3 is CASSIGGNEQFF. For the CDR3, the DNA is TGTGCCAGCAGTATAGGGGGGAATGAGCAGTTCTTC.

This clone appeared once. The rearrangement links TRBV9 to TRBJ2-1, with a weak D call TRBD2 (5 bases). The CDR3 extends over 14 amino acids. Germline CDR1 is SGDLS and CDR2 is YYNGEE. V lost 0 bases to trimming and J lost 7 bases, with 11 bases between them. The CDR3 region has the DNA TGTGCCAGCAGCGTAGCATTTCGGGGAAATGAGCAGTTCTTC. Protein sequence: CASSVAFRGNEQFF.